Each of the 21 T cell receptor beta chains below was sequenced from the same sample in a study of Graves' ophthalmopathy and Graves' hyperthyroidism. Investigators amplified TCR beta CDR3 regions from RNA transcripts. The workflow started with a first-round RT-PCR run with HTBI primers and then moved on to a second-round multiplex PCR. TCRdb re-derived calls from the multiplex PCR reads in MiXCR, one entry per CDR3 protein. Of some 360,000 distinct CDR3 sequences in the sample, about 15% were seen once. The sample comprised peripheral blood. Every receptor here comes from an adult woman with stable Graves' hyperthyroidism.

This clonotype showed up many times. The V and J genes are TRBV19 and TRBJ1-2; TRBD1 matches at 7 bases. Germline trimming cut 5 bases from V and 2 bases from J; bases unmatched to any gene: 5. The germline V gene encodes CDR1 LNHDA and CDR2 SQIVND (reference sequence). This CDR3 spans 14 amino acids. The CDR3 DNA is TGTGCCAGTAGTCGACAGGGATCGAACTATGGCTACACCTTC. This codes for CASSRQGSNYGYTF.

The table lists this clonotype with a few counts. The genes are TRBV5-1 and TRBJ2-2; 7 bases match TRBD1. Germline assignment: CDR1 SGHRS and CDR2 YFSETQ. Losses at the gene ends were 4 bases for V and 4 bases for J; bases not matched to a gene: 7. The CDR3 length is 15 residues. The CDR3 here is CASSLGNRGTGELFF. Written as DNA, the CDR3 is TGCGCCAGCAGCCTCGGAAACAGGGGCACCGGGGAGCTGTTTTTT. The complete variable domain, with remaining parts taken from reference TRBV5-1 and TRBJ2-2, reads KAGVTQTPRYLIKTRGQQVTLSCSPISGHRSVSWYQQTPGQGLQFLFEYFSETQRNKGNFPGRFSGRQFSNSRSEMNVSTLELGDSALYLCASSLGNRGTGELFFGEGSRLTVL.

The chain carries TRBV5-1 and TRBJ1-6; D gene ambiguous. Germline V gives CDR1 SGHRS, CDR2 YFSETQ. The CDR3 has 15 amino acids. Trimming stripped 1 base from V and 1 base from J, with 6 bases between. CDR3: CASSLWGSYNSPLHF. The CDR3 region has the DNA TGCGCCAGCAGCTTGTGGGGTTCCTATAATTCACCCCTCCACTTT. The full variable domain, its missing parts supplied by reference TRBV5-1 and TRBJ1-6, is KAGVTQTPRYLIKTRGQQVTLSCSPISGHRSVSWYQQTPGQGLQFLFEYFSETQRNKGNFPGRFSGRQFSNSRSEMNVSTLELGDSALYLCASSLWGSYNSPLHFGNGTRLTVT.

Ten or more counts support this clonotype. The V gene is TRBV11-2, the J gene TRBJ2-7, with D perhaps TRBD2 (5 bases). The length of the CDR3 is 16 residues. The V gene lost 5 bases and the J gene lost 1 base, with 18 bases spanning the gap. Germline V gene lookup returns CDR1 SGHAT and CDR2 FQNNGV. DNA for the CDR3: TGTGCCAGCAGCACTCGGACGGGAAAGACATCCTACGAGCAGTACTTC. Amino acid sequence: CASSTRTGKTSYEQYF.

This clonotype was observed many times. The chain links TRBV7-9 to TRBJ2-7; D ambiguous. V lost 5 bases and J 3 bases, leaving 8 bases between the germline ends. There are 12 residues in the CDR3. The germline gives CDR1 SEHNR, CDR2 FQNEAQ (reference sequence). The CDR3 region has the DNA TGTGCCAGCAGCGCGACAATCTACGAGCAGTACTTC. As protein: CASSATIYEQYF.

On this clonotype itself: Since a much larger clone is just one base distant, this may be a read error. V gene TRBV29-1 combines with J gene TRBJ1-1; tentative D call: TRBD1 (6 bases). Per germline, CDR1 SQVTM and CDR2 ANQGSEA. The CDR3 length is 14 residues. In DNA, the CDR3 is TGCAGCGTTCGTAGGGGGACGGTGAACACTGAAGCTTGCTTT. Protein product: CSVRRGTVNTEACF.

About this clonotype: This may be a read error: a much more frequent sequence differs by one nucleotide. The rearrangement uses TRBV25-1 and TRBJ2-5; 7 positions match TRBD2. V lost 6 bases and J lost 7; bases outside the gene matches: 8. CDR3 length equals 13 residues. Looked up from germline, CDR1 is MGHDK and CDR2 is SYGVNS. Written as DNA, the CDR3 is TGTGCCAGCAGGGACGGGGCGGGAGCGACCCAGTACTTC. Residues: CASRDGAGATQYF.

In its sample, this clonotype was seen many times. The gene calls are TRBV29-1 and TRBJ2-5, with no clear D. The CDR3 contains 10 residues. The germline CDR1 and CDR2 sequences are SQVTM and ANQGSEA. V shed 6 bases and J shed 1 base, with 3 bases lying between them. CDR3 loop: CSVSQETQYF. For the CDR3, the DNA is TGCAGCGTCAGCCAAGAGACCCAGTACTTC.

This clonotype was counted ten times or more. The rearrangement joins TRBV19 to TRBJ1-1; no definite D call. Germline-derived CDR1 and CDR2 are LNHDA and SQIVND (reference sequence). The germline V and J ends were trimmed by 6 bases and 1 base, with 21 bases remaining between them. The CDR3 totals 17 residues. CDR3 in amino acids: CASSSRQLVLPNTEAFF. The CDR3 coding sequence is TGTGCCAGTAGCTCCCGGCAGTTAGTCCTCCCGAACACTGAAGCTTTCTTT.

A word on this clonotype: This may be a read error, as it is one base from a much larger clone. The conserved phenylalanine or tryptophan is not found at the CDR3 terminus, so this likely reflects a read error. The V call is TRBV3-1, the J call TRBJ2-2, with a possible D match to TRBD1 (5 bases). Trimming stripped 7 bases from V and 5 bases from J, with 5 bases between. Germline CDR1 is LGHDT and CDR2 is YNNKEL (reference sequence). The CDR3 sequence is 11 residues long. DNA for the CDR3: TGTGCCAGCAAGGGGACCGGGGAGCTGTTTTTG. It specifies CASKGTGELFL.

This clonotype was detected many times. The rearrangement links TRBV7-6 to TRBJ1-5; D not certain. The CDR3 runs to 14 residues. The germline V gene has CDR1 SGHVS and CDR2 FNYEAQ. V gave up 3 bases and J gave up 3 bases, with 9 bases separating them. The CDR3 DNA reads TGTGCCAGCAGCTTTCTAGGATCCAATCAGCCCCAGCATTTT. This gives the protein CASSFLGSNQPQHF.

This clonotype was recorded many times. The chain recombines TRBV12-3 or TRBV12-4 with TRBJ1-1; TRBD1 aligns across 9 bases. Trimming at V came to 6 bases and at J to 4 bases, leaving 6 bases not matched to a gene. The CDR3 sequence is 14 residues long. The CDR3 loop reads CASSQTGGVTEAFF. Written as DNA, the CDR3 is TGTGCCAGCAGCCAGACAGGGGGGGTCACTGAAGCTTTCTTT.

The chain combines TRBV7-2 with TRBJ1-1; D is ambiguous. Germline V gene sequence: CDR1 SGHTA, CDR2 FQGNSA. V was clipped by 6 bases and J by 3 bases, with 14 bases between them. CDR3 length equals 14 residues. The CDR3 DNA is TGTGCCAGCAGTTTTCGAGCTGGATACACTGAAGCTTTCTTT. Residues: CASSFRAGYTEAFF.

Ten or more counts support this clonotype. V and J are TRBV19 and TRBJ2-6; D may correspond to TRBD1 or TRBD2 (7 bases each). The CDR3 is 16 residues long. Germline CDR1 is LNHDA and CDR2 is SQIVND (reference sequence). V lost 2 bases to trimming and J lost 2 bases, with 10 bases between them. CDR3 DNA sequence: TGTGCCAGTAGTATACAGGGGGGGCCTGGGGCCAACGTCCTGACTTTC. This codes for CASSIQGGPGANVLTF.

This clonotype has at least ten counts. This chain connects TRBV6-1 to TRBJ1-2; 8 bases are a match to TRBD1. The V gene's germline CDR1 is MNHNS and CDR2 SASEGT. V was pared by 3 bases and J by 3 bases, with 6 bases of the junction left unmatched. The CDR3 covers 15 residues. This chain's CDR3 is CASSDPGQDYYGYTF. The CDR3 bases are TGTGCCAGCAGTGACCCGGGACAGGACTACTATGGCTACACCTTC.

The gene calls are TRBV2 and TRBJ1-1; 7 nucleotides line up with TRBD1. This CDR3 region has 15 residues. The germline V gene has CDR1 SNHLY and CDR2 FYNNEI. V lost 4 bases and J lost 0; bases outside the gene matches: 5. The chain's CDR3 is CASSGGQPMNTEAFF. The CDR3, as DNA: TGTGCCAGCAGTGGGGGACAGCCTATGAACACTGAAGCTTTCTTT.

This clonotype was recorded many times. The V gene is TRBV27, the J gene TRBJ2-7; D is ambiguous. Germline values: CDR1 MNHEY, CDR2 SMNVEV (reference sequence). V lost 5 bases to trimming and J lost 5 bases, with 19 bases between them. The CDR3 sequence is 15 residues long. The CDR3 DNA reads as TGTGCCAGCAGTCCCCTTGGGTTGAGTCTGGACGAGCAGTACTTC. Translated: CASSPLGLSLDEQYF.

The sample holds a few counts of this clonotype. This chain uses TRBV28 with TRBJ2-7; possibly TRBD1 for D (5 bases). This CDR3 has 14 residues. The germline V gene encodes CDR1 MDHEN and CDR2 SYDVKM. Trimming removed 6 bases from V and 3 bases from J, with 15 bases in between. The CDR3 DNA reads TGTGCCAGCAGCCGGGTAGGGGCCCTCTACGAGCAGTACTTC. It yields the protein CASSRVGALYEQYF.

In this sample, this clonotype turned up many times. Just one base apart from a much larger clone, this may be a read error. The chain links TRBV6-1 to TRBJ1-3; D not resolved. Per the germline V gene, CDR1 is MNHNS and CDR2 is SASEGT. The V end was cut by 3 bases, the J end by 4 bases, with 1 base between. The CDR3 covers 11 residues. The CDR3 DNA reads as TGTGCCAGCAGTGAGGGAAACACCATATATTTT. Translating gives CASSEGNTIYF.

V usage is TRBV12-3 or TRBV12-4 and J usage is TRBJ1-5; D is uncertain. The V and J ends lost 6 bases and 7 bases respectively, with 19 bases between them. CDR3 length: 15 residues. The DNA for the CDR3 is TGTGCCAGCAGCCGTGACCTGGTGGATGGGCAGCCCCAGCATTTT. Translated: CASSRDLVDGQPQHF.

The CDR3 loop reads CATSDRYSGKESYNEQFF. The CDR3 DNA follows: TGTGCCACCAGTGACCGATATAGCGGGAAAGAGTCCTACAATGAGCAGTTCTTC. The chain joins TRBV24-1 to TRBJ2-1; TRBD2 matches at 8 bases. The germline gives CDR1 KGHDR, CDR2 SFDVKD. Trimming removed 4 bases from V and 1 base from J; junction bases left unmatched: 11. The CDR3 runs to 18 residues.